Below are 19 T cell receptor beta chains sequenced from a single sample in a study of OX40 agonist ivuxolimab in advanced cancers. The assay was immunoSEQ multiplex PCR, and TCRdb's table has in-frame clones only and misses some. The data show over 55,000 clones, 65% to 85% seen once. The material sequenced was CD4+ or CD8+ T cells sorted from blood, taken in a trial of the OX40 agonist ivuxolimab. These receptors were obtained from an adult with an advanced solid tumor such as melanoma, head and neck, liver or kidney cancer.

The rearrangement links TRBV18 to TRBJ1-5, with 7 bases aligning to TRBD1. Unmatched junction bases numbered 0, after V lost 5 bases and J lost 2 bases. The CDR3 extends over 13 amino acids. Looked up from germline, CDR1 is KGHSH and CDR2 is LQKENI. In DNA form, the CDR3 reads TGTGCCAGCTCAGGACAGGGCAATCAGCCCCAGCATTTT. This codes for CASSGQGNQPQHF.

The chain employs TRBV18 and TRBJ2-6, with D possibly matching TRBD1 (5 bases). This CDR3 spans 17 amino acids. The germline gives CDR1 KGHSH, CDR2 LQKENI. Trimming stripped 5 bases from V and 0 bases from J, with 14 bases between. CDR3 sequence reads: CASSGAVSSSGANVLTF. CDR3 DNA: TGTGCCAGCTCAGGGGCGGTTTCTAGCTCTGGGGCCAACGTCCTGACTTTC.

CDR3 bases: TGTGCCAGCAGTTACGGGGGGCACCAGCCCCAGCATTTT. It specifies CASSYGGHQPQHF. The chain recombines TRBV6-5 with TRBJ1-5; perhaps TRBD1 as D (6 bases). With 2 bases removed from V and 7 bases from J, the gap between germline ends came to 9 bases. CDR1 is MNHEY and CDR2 is SVGAGI in the germline V gene. This CDR3 contains 13 residues.

The J gene is TRBJ1-3, the V gene TRBV18; 7 nucleotides align to TRBD1. CDR1 is KGHSH, CDR2 LQKENI, per germline. The V segment lost 6 bases and the J segment 0 bases; nucleotides outside the gene matches: 11. CDR3 length: 17 amino acids. The CDR3 sequence is CASSLTDRSPSGNTIYF. For the CDR3, the DNA is TGTGCCAGCTCCCTAACGGACAGGTCTCCCTCTGGAAACACCATATATTTT. Filled out from reference TRBV18 and TRBJ1-3, the complete variable domain reads NAGVMQNPRHLVRRRGQEARLRCSPMKGHSHVYWYRQLPEEGLKFMVYLQKENIIDESGMPKERFSAEFPKEGPSILRIQQVVRGDSAAYFCASSLTDRSPSGNTIYFGEGSWLTVV.

The V and J genes are TRBV15 and TRBJ2-1; 10 bases match TRBD1. The junction had 7 bases not matched to a gene; V was cut back by 3 bases and J by 8 bases. The CDR3 has 15 amino acids. CDR1 LNHNV and CDR2 YYDKDF come from the germline V gene (reference sequence). The CDR3 coding sequence is TGTGCCACCAGCAGTACCGGGACAGGGGTCTATGAGCAGTTCTTC. It codes for CATSSTGTGVYEQFF.

The chain couples TRBV5-8 to TRBJ1-1; D might be TRBD1 (5 bases). Trimming took 7 bases from V and 4 from J, leaving 20 bases between them. Germline-derived CDR1 and CDR2 are SGHTS and YDEGEE. The CDR3 loop spans 15 amino acids. The DNA for the CDR3 is TGTGCCAGCGCTGGTAGGGGATTTTTTGGCACTGAAGCTTTCTTT. It codes for CASAGRGFFGTEAFF.

This rearrangement joins TRBV29-1 to TRBJ2-1; maybe TRBD1 (5 bases). V lost 3 bases, J lost 3 bases, and 15 bases lay in between. Germline V lookup: CDR1 SQVTM, CDR2 ANQGSEA. This CDR3 comprises 15 residues. CDR3 in DNA: TGCAGCGTTGACCACCCAGGGTCGAACTACAATGAGCAGTTCTTC. Translated: CSVDHPGSNYNEQFF.

V and J are TRBV19 and TRBJ2-6, with D possibly being TRBD1 (5 bases). Per the germline V gene, CDR1 is LNHDA and CDR2 is SQIVND (reference sequence). Between the trimmed V and J ends, which lost 3 bases and 2 bases, there was a span of 8 bases. The CDR3 is made up of 15 amino acids. Written as DNA, the CDR3 is TGTGCCAGTAGTATCCAGGGCGCTGGGGCCAACGTCCTGACTTTC. It is translated as CASSIQGAGANVLTF.

This clone occurred a few times. J is TRBJ2-7 and V is TRBV11-3, with D unclear. Germline-derived CDR1 and CDR2 are SGHNT and YENEEA. The length of the CDR3 is 12 residues. Trimming shortened V by 4 bases and J by 5 bases, and 9 bases separated the two germline ends. The CDR3 reads CASSSGTDEQYV. The CDR3, as DNA: TGTGCCAGCAGCTCCGGAACTGACGAGCAGTACGTC.

This clone was seen a single time. The rearrangement links TRBV5-1 to TRBJ1-2; 9 positions agree with TRBD1. J was trimmed by 8 bases and V by 6 bases; bases with no gene match: 11. CDR3 length equals 14 residues. Germline V lookup: CDR1 SGHRS, CDR2 YFSETQ. CDR3 protein: CASNPTGGSEGYTF. In DNA form, the CDR3 reads TGCGCCAGCAACCCGACAGGGGGATCTGAGGGCTACACCTTC.

This sequence joins TRBV5-4 and TRBJ1-1; D gene uncertain. There are 15 residues in the CDR3. In germline, CDR1 is SGHNT, CDR2 YYREEE (reference sequence). The germline V and J ends were trimmed by 5 bases and 10 bases, with 24 bases remaining between them. The CDR3 nucleotides read TGTGCCAGCAGTCCAGACCGTTACGGGATCATGGGAGCTTTCTTT. It codes for CASSPDRYGIMGAFF.

The chain links TRBV27 to TRBJ1-2; D might be TRBD1 (6 bases). Germline V gene lookup returns CDR1 MNHEY and CDR2 SMNVEV (reference sequence). V lost 0 bases and J 5 bases, leaving 10 bases between the germline ends. This CDR3 has 14 amino acids. The CDR3 nucleotides are TGTGCCAGCAGTTTATCAGGGGGAGGGTATGGCTACACCTTC. Translating gives CASSLSGGGYGYTF.

CDR3 DNA: TGTGCCAGCAGCTCCACAGGCCCTAATGAGCAGTTCTTC. This codes for CASSSTGPNEQFF. The V call is TRBV7-3, the J call TRBJ2-1; TRBD1 is a possible D gene (5 bases). V dropped 4 bases and J dropped 7 bases, with 11 bases sitting between them. The CDR3 extends over 13 amino acids. The germline V gene encodes CDR1 SGHTA and CDR2 FQGTGA.

This chain joins TRBV27 and TRBJ2-7; tentatively, D is TRBD1 (6 bases). Per germline, CDR1 MNHEY and CDR2 SMNVEV (reference sequence). V lost 5 bases to trimming and J lost 5 bases, with 16 bases between them. This CDR3 is built from 14 residues. DNA for the CDR3: TGTGCCAGCAGTCTGGGCAGGGGTTTCCACGAGCAGTACTTC. Encoded protein: CASSLGRGFHEQYF.

J is TRBJ1-6 and V is TRBV15, with D uncertain. The V end was cut by 0 bases, the J end by 6 bases, with 12 bases between. Looked up from germline, CDR1 is LNHNV and CDR2 is YYDKDF (reference sequence). The CDR3 sequence is 16 residues long. In DNA form, the CDR3 reads TGTGCCACCAGCAGAGATCTCTTGGGGTTTAATTCACCCCTCCACTTT. Protein: CATSRDLLGFNSPLHF.

With regard to this clone: Other DNA variants within this sample encode the same CDR3. Here the CDR3 DNA reads TGCGCCAGCAGCCTAGGGGGTCAGAGCACAGATACGCAGTATTTT. It translates to CASSLGGQSTDTQYF. The chain carries TRBV5-1 and TRBJ2-3; possibly TRBD1 for D (6 bases). CDR3 length: 15 amino acids. The germline CDR1 and CDR2 sequences are SGHRS and YFSETQ. Between the trimmed V and J ends, which lost 4 bases and 0 bases, there was a span of 12 bases.

V is TRBV19 and J is TRBJ1-2; D might be TRBD1 (6 bases). Germline V CDR1 and CDR2: LNHDA, SQIVND (reference sequence). V was shortened by 1 base and J by 2 bases, with 17 bases between the two germline ends. The CDR3 is 17 residues long. CDR3 nucleotide sequence: TGTGCCAGTAGTATAGGTTCTACAGGGTGGTTCAACTATGGCTACACCTTC. Translation gives CASSIGSTGWFNYGYTF.

The gene calls are TRBV4-1 and TRBJ2-3; 7 nucleotides line up with TRBD2. CDR1 and CDR2 (germline): MGHRA, YSYEKL. V was clipped by 6 bases and J by 0 bases; unmatched bases: 12. This CDR3 is built from 17 residues. The CDR3, as DNA: TGCGCCAGCAGGGAACGGGAGGTAACGACTAGCACAGATACGCAGTATTTT. Protein sequence: CASREREVTTSTDTQYF.

This clone was detected only a few times. The gene calls are TRBV4-2 and TRBJ2-6, with a possible D match to TRBD2 (6 bases). V shed 1 base and J shed 2 bases, with 12 bases lying between them. The CDR3 has 17 amino acids. Germline V gene sequence: CDR1 LGHNA, CDR2 YNFKEQ. The DNA of the CDR3 is TGTGCCAGCAGCCAAGGGAGGGGTGACGCTGGGGCCAACGTCCTGACTTTC. It specifies CASSQGRGDAGANVLTF.